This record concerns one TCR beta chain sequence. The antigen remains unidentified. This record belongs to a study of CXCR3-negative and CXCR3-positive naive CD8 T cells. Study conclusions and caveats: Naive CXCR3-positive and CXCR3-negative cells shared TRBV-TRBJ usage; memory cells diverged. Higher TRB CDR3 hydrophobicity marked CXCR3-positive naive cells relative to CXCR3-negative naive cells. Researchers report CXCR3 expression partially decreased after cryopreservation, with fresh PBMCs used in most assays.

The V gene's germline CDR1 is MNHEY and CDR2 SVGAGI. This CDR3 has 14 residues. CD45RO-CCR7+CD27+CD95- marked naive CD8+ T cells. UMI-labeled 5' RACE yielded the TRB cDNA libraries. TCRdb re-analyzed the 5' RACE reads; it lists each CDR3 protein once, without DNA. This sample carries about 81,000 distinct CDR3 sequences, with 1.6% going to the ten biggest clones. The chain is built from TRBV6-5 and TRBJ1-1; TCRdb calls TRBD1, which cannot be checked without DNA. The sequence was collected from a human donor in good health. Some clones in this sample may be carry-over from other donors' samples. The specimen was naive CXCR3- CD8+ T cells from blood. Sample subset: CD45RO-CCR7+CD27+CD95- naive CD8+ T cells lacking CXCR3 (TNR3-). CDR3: CASTLTEYDTEAFF.